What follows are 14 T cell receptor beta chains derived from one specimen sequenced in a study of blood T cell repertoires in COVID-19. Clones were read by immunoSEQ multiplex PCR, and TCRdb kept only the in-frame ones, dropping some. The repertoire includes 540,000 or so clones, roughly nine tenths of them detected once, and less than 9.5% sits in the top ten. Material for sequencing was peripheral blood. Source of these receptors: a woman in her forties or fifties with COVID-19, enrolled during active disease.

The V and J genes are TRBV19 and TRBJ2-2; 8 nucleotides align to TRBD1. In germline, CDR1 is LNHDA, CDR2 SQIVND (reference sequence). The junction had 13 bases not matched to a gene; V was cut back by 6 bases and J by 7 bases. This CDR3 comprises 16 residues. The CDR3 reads CASSSFGQGAVGELFF. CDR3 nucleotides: TGTGCCAGTAGCTCCTTTGGGCAGGGGGCGGTCGGGGAGCTGTTTTTT.

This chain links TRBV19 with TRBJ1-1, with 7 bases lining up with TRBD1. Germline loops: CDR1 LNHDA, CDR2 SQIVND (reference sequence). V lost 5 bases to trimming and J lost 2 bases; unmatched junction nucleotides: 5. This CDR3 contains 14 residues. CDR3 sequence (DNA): TGTGCCAGTAGTTTCGGGACAGTTAACACTGAAGCTTTCTTT. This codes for CASSFGTVNTEAFF.

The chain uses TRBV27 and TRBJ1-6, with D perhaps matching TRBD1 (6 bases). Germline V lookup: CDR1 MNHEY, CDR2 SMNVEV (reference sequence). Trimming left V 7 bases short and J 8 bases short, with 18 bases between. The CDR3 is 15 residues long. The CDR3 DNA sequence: TGTGCCAGCACCCAATCACAGGGTTCGTATTCACCCCTCCACTTT. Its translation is CASTQSQGSYSPLHF.

The CDR3 bases are TGTGCCTGGAGGCAAGGACAGGGATCGAAGACCCAGTACTTC. Encoded protein: CAWRQGQGSKTQYF. The chain is built from TRBV30 and TRBJ2-5; 8 bases line up with TRBD1. With V trimmed by 3 bases and J by 6 bases, 9 bases remained unmatched. The CDR3 has 14 residues. From germline, CDR1 is GTSNPN and CDR2 SVGIG (reference sequence). Combining the CDR3 with reference TRBV30 and TRBJ2-5 gives the whole variable domain SQTIHQWPATLVQPVGSPLSLECTVEGTSNPNLYWYRQAAGRGLQLLFYSVGIGQISSEVPQNLSASRPQDRQFILSSKKLLLSDSGFYLCAWRQGQGSKTQYFGPGTRLLVL.

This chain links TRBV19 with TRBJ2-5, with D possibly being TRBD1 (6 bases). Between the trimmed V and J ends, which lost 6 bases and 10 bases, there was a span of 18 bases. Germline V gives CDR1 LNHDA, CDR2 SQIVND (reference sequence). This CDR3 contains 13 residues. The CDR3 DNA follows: TGTGCCAGTAGCCTCCGGGACACGAACCTCCAGTACTTC. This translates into CASSLRDTNLQYF.

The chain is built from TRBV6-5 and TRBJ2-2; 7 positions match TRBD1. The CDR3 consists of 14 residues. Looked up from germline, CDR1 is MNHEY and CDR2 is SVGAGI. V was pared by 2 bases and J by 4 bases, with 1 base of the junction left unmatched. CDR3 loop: CASSYRDSTGELFF. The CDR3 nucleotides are TGTGCCAGCAGTTACCGGGACAGCACCGGGGAGCTGTTTTTT.

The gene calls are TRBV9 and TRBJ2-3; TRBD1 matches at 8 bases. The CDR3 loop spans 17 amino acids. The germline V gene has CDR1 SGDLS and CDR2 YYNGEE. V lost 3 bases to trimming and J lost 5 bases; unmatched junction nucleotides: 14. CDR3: CASSAQDRDYLGDTQYF. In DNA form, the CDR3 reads TGTGCCAGCAGCGCTCAGGACAGGGATTACCTGGGAGATACGCAGTATTTT.

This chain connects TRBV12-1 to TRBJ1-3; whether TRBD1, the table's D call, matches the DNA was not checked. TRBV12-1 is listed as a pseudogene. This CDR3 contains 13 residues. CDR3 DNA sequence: TGTGCCAGCAGCTGGGACATAGGAAACACCATATATTTT. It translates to CASSWDIGNTIYF.

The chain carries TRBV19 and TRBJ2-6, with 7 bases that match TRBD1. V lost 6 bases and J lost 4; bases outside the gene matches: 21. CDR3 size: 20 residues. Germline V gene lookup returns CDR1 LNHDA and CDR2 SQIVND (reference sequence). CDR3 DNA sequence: TGTGCCAGTAGCCCTTCACCCGGGACAGCTCCTTTCTACGGGGCCAACGTCCTGACTTTC. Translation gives CASSPSPGTAPFYGANVLTF.

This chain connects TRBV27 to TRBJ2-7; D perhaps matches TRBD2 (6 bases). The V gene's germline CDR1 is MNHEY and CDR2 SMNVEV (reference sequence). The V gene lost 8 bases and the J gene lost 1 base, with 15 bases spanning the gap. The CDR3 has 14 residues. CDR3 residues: CASCRRAGSYEQYF. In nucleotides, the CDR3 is TGTGCCAGCTGCAGGCGGGCGGGGTCCTACGAGCAGTACTTC.

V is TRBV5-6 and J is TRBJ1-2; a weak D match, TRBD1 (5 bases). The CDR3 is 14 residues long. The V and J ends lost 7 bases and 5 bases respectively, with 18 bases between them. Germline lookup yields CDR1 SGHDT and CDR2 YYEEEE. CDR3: CASQITGDRYGYTF. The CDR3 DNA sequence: TGTGCCAGCCAAATCACGGGGGATCGTTATGGCTACACCTTC.

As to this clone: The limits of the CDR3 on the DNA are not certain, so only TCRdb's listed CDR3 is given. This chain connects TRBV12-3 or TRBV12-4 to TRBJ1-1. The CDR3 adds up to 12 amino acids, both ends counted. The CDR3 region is CASSSSGTEAFF.

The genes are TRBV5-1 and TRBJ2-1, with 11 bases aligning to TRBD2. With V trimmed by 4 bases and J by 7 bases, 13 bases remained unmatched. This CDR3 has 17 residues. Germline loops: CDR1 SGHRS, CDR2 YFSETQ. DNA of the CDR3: TGCGCCAGCAGCCAAATTAGTAGCGGGGGGGCCATTAATGAGCAGTTCTTC. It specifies CASSQISSGGAINEQFF.

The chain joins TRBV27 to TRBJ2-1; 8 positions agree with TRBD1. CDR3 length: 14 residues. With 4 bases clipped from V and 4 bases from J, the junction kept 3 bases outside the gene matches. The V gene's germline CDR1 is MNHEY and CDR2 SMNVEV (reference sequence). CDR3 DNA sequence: TGTGCCAGCAGTTCCGACAGGGGATACAATGAGCAGTTCTTC. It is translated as CASSSDRGYNEQFF.